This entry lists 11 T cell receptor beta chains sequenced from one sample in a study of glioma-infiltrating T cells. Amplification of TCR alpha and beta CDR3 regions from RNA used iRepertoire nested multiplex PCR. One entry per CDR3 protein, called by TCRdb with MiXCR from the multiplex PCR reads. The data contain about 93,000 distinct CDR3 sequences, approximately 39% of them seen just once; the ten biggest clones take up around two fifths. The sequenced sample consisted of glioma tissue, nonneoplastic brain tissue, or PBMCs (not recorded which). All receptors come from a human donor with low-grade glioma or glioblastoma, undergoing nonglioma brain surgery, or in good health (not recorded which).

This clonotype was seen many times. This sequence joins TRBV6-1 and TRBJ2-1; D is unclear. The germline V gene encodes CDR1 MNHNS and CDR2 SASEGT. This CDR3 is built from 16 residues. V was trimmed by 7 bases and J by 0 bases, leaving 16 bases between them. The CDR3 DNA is TGTGCCAGCAATGTCGACCCGGCGAGCTCCTACAATGAGCAGTTCTTC. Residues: CASNVDPASSYNEQFF.

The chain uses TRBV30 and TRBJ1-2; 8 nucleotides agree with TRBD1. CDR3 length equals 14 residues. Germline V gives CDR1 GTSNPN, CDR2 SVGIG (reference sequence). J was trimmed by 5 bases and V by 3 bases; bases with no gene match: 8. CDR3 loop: CAWSYGQGWYGYTF. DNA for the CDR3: TGTGCCTGGAGCTATGGACAGGGTTGGTATGGCTACACCTTC.

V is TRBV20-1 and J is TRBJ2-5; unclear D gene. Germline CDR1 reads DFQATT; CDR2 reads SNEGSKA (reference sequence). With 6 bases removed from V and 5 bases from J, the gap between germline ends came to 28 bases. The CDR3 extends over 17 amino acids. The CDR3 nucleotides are TGCAGTGCAACTCCGCTGATAGACGGAGCGAAGGATGAGACCCAGTACTTC. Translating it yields CSATPLIDGAKDETQYF.

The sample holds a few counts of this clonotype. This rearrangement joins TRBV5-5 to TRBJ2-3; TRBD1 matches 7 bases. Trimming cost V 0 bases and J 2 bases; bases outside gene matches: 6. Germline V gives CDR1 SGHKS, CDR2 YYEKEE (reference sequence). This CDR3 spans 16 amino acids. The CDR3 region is CASSLVRGGNTDTQYF. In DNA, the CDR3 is TGTGCCAGCAGCTTGGTTAGAGGGGGCAACACAGATACGCAGTATTTT.

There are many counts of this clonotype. The CDR3 loop reads CASSRDQPDTQYF. CDR3 nucleotides: TGTGCCAGCAGCAGGGACCAACCGGATACGCAGTATTTT. This chain joins TRBV6-2 or TRBV6-3 and TRBJ2-3; possibly TRBD1 or TRBD2 for D (5 bases each). With 6 bases removed from V and 6 bases from J, the gap between germline ends came to 13 bases. The CDR3 runs to 13 residues. Germline values: CDR1 MNHEY, CDR2 SVGEGT.

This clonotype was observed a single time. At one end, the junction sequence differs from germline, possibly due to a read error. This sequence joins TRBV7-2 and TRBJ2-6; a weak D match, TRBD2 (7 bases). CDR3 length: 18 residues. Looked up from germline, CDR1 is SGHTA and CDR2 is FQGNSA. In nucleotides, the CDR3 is TGTGCCAGAAGCTTAGGGGGAGGGCCGAGGTCTGGGGCAAACGTCCTGACTTTC. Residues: CARSLGGGPRSGANVLTF. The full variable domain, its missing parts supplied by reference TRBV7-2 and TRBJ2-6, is GAGVSQSPSNKVTEKGKDVELRCDPISGHTALYWYRQSLGQGLEFLIYFQGNSAPDKSGLPSDRFSAERTGGSVSTLTIQRTQQEDSAVYLCARSLGGGPRSGANVLTFGAGSRLTVL.

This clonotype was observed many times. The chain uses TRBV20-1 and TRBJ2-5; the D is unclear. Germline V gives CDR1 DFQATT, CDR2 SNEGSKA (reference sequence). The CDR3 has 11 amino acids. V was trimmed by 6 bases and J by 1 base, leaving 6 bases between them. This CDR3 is CSAIPQETQYF. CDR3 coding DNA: TGCAGTGCAATTCCCCAAGAGACCCAGTACTTC.

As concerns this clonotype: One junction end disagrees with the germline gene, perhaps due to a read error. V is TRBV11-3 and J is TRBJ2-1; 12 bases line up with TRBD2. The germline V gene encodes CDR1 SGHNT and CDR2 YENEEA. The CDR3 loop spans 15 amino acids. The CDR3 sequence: CAGSSPTSGSNEQFF. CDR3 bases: TGTGCCGGCAGCTCTCCGACTAGCGGGAGTAATGAGCAGTTCTTC.

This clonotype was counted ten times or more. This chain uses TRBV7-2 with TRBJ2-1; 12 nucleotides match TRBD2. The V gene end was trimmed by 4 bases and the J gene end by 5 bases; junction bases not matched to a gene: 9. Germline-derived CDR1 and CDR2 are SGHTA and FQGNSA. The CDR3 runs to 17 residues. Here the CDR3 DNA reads TGTGCCAGCAGCTCACTAGCGGGGGGTGATGGTAACAATGAGCAGTTCTTC. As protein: CASSSLAGGDGNNEQFF. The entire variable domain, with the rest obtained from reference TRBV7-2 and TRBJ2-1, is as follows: GAGVSQSPSNKVTEKGKDVELRCDPISGHTALYWYRQSLGQGLEFLIYFQGNSAPDKSGLPSDRFSAERTGGSVSTLTIQRTQQEDSAVYLCASSSLAGGDGNNEQFFGPGTRLTVL.

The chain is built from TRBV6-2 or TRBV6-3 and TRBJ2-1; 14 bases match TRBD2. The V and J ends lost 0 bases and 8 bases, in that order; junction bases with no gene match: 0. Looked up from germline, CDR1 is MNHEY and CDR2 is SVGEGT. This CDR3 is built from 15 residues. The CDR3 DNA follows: TGTGCCAGCAGTTACTCGACTAGCGGGAGGGATGAGCAGTTCTTC. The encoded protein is CASSYSTSGRDEQFF.

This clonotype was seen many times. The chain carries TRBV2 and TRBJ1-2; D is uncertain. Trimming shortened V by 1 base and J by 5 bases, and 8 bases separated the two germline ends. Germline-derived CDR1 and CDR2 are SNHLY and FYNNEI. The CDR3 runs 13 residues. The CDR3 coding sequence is TGTGCCAGCAGTGAAGGCTCGGGGTATGGCTACACCTTC. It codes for CASSEGSGYGYTF. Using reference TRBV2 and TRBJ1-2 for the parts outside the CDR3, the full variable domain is EPEVTQTPSHQVTQMGQEVILRCVPISNHLYFYWYRQILGQKVEFLVSFYNNEISEKSEIFDDQFSVERPDGSNFTLKIRSTKLEDSAMYFCASSEGSGYGYTFGSGTRLTVV.